The 4 T cell receptor beta chains below were found in one sample sequenced in a study of shared clonotypes between healthy human individuals. Generated by immunoSEQ multiplex PCR, the TCRdb table keeps only in-frame clones and is missing some. The sample has hundreds of thousands of clones; nearly 97% are singletons. CD8 cells regarded as naive lacked CD45RO, were positively chosen for CCR7, and omitted terminally differentiated effector memory CD45RA+ cells. Sequenced sample: naive CD8+ T cells sorted from blood. The receptors come from a woman aged 25 to 45 in good health.

The J gene is TRBJ2-2, the V gene TRBV28; D gene unclear. This CDR3 has 16 amino acids. Germline lookup yields CDR1 MDHEN and CDR2 SYDVKM. The V gene lost 3 bases and the J gene lost 3 bases, with 14 bases spanning the gap. The CDR3 nucleotides read TGTGCCAGCAGTTTGGTTAGGTCCCTGGACACCGGGGAGCTGTTTTTT. It codes for CASSLVRSLDTGELFF.

V gene TRBV29-1 combines with J gene TRBJ2-3; D remains ambiguous. Trimming pared 1 base from V and 1 base from J, leaving 3 bases between. The CDR3 loop spans 12 amino acids. The germline V gene encodes CDR1 SQVTM and CDR2 ANQGSEA. Written as DNA, the CDR3 is TGCAGCGTTGAAGGAGGCACAGATACGCAGTATTTT. Translating it yields CSVEGGTDTQYF.

The V and J genes are TRBV5-8 and TRBJ1-1; possibly TRBD1 for D (6 bases). With 0 bases removed from V and 1 base from J, the gap between germline ends came to 16 bases. The CDR3 runs 17 residues. Germline assignment: CDR1 SGHTS and CDR2 YDEGEE. This chain's CDR3 is CASSLGVSDRTNTEAFF. In nucleotides, the CDR3 is TGTGCCAGCAGCTTGGGGGTTTCGGACAGAACGAACACTGAAGCTTTCTTT. Based on the CDR3 plus reference TRBV5-8 and TRBJ1-1, the full variable domain is EAGVTQSPTHLIKTRGQQATLRCSPISGHTSVYWYQQALGLGLQFLLWYDEGEERNRGNFPPRFSGRQFPNYSSELNVNALELEDSALYLCASSLGVSDRTNTEAFFGQGTRLTVV.

The chain couples TRBV5-6 to TRBJ2-3, with D perhaps matching TRBD1 (6 bases). The CDR3 totals 15 residues. Trimming took 1 base from V and 6 from J, leaving 15 bases between them. Germline-derived CDR1 and CDR2 are SGHDT and YYEEEE. The CDR3: CASSLRPGAPDTQYF. CDR3 sequence (DNA): TGTGCCAGCAGCTTGCGGCCAGGGGCGCCCGATACGCAGTATTTT.